This T cell receptor (beta chain) was sequenced for a study of T-cell memory formation after mild COVID-19. TCRdb fed the 5' RACE reads into MiXCR, producing one record per CDR3 protein. The sample carries around 340,000 distinct CDR3 sequences, about 21% recorded once. In germline, CDR1 is SGDLS, CDR2 YYNGEE. Germline trimming cut 4 bases from V and 5 bases from J; bases unmatched to any gene: 8. CDR3 length equals 16 residues. The chain is built from TRBV9 and TRBJ2-3; TRBD2 aligns across 12 bases. The TCR comes from an adult woman who had mild COVID-19 (a few samples of this study predate the infection). Cell type and time point are not known. The specimen sequenced was PBMCs or a T cell subset sorted from them (not recorded which). CDR3 coding DNA: TGTGCCAGCAGCACACGGACTAGCGGGGTTGGAGATACGCAGTATTTT. This gives the protein CASSTRTSGVGDTQYF.